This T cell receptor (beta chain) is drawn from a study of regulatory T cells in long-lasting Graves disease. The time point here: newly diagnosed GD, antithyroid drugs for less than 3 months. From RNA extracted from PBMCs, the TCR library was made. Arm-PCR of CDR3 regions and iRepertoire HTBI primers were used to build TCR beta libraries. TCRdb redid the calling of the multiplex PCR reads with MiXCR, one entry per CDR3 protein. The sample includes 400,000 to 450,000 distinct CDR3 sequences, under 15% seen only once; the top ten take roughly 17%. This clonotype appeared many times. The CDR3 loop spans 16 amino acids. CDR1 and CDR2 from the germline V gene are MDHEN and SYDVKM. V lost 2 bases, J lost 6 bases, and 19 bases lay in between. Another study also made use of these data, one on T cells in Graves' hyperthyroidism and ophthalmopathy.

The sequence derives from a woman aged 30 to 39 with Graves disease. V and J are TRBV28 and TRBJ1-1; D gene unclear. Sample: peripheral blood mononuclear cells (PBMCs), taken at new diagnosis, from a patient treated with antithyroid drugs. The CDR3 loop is CASSLPVRAGEAEAFF. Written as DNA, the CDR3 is TGTGCCAGCAGTTTACCAGTTAGGGCAGGTGAGGCTGAAGCTTTCTTT.